Below are 2 T cell receptor beta chains sequenced from a single sample in a study of blood T cell repertoires in COVID-19. Data came from immunoSEQ multiplex PCR; TCRdb stores just in-frame clones and leaves some out. The sample holds some 340,000 clones; approximately 82% are singletons and the top ten take about 3%. Sequencing input: peripheral blood. All receptors derive from a young man with active or convalescent COVID-19.

This rearrangement joins TRBV28 to TRBJ2-1; 9 bases are a match to TRBD1. Germline trimming cut 3 bases from V and 4 bases from J; bases unmatched to any gene: 4. Germline lookup yields CDR1 MDHEN and CDR2 SYDVKM. The CDR3 has 15 amino acids. The CDR3 DNA sequence: TGTGCCAGCAGTTTGGGGGACAGGGTGTACAATGAGCAGTTCTTC. Its protein product is CASSLGDRVYNEQFF.

This chain connects TRBV6-5 to TRBJ1-2; D perhaps matches TRBD1 (6 bases). The CDR3 runs 15 residues. The germline CDR1 and CDR2 sequences are MNHEY and SVGAGI. Between the trimmed V and J ends, which lost 5 bases and 3 bases, there was a span of 16 bases. The CDR3 here is CASSTAGGADYGYTF. CDR3 DNA sequence: TGTGCCAGCAGTACCGCCGGGGGGGCTGACTATGGCTACACCTTC.